These T cell receptor beta chains were read from a single sample in a study of beta chain features in type 1 diabetes. Assay used: immunoSEQ multiplex PCR; TCRdb lists only in-frame clones, some missing. The repertoire consists of more than 300,000 clones, with around an eighth occurring once and the leading ten covering about 0.017%. The sequenced sample was naive CD4+ T cells from blood. These TCRs come from a man aged 18 to 30 in good health. Each CDR3 is given with its conserved first and last residue. The order of the fields is D gene, V gene, clone size, J gene, CDR3 protein, CDR3 DNA. A D gene is named only where the DNA matches it firmly. Only some rows state a clone size, as once, few, many or a class for expanded clones.

D: -
V: TRBV30
size: -
J: TRBJ1-1
CDR3: CACYNRLAASVLNTEAFF
DNA: TGTGCCTGCTATAACAGGTTGGCGGCGTCTGTTTTGAACACTGAAGCTTTCTTT

D: TRBD1
V: TRBV6-6
size: -
J: TRBJ2-7
CDR3: CASSPDRDRSYEQYF
DNA: TGTGCCAGCAGCCCGGACAGGGACCGCTCCTACGAGCAGTACTTC

D: TRBD2
V: TRBV7-3
size: -
J: TRBJ2-2
CDR3: CASSLGLAANTGELFF
DNA: TGTGCCAGCAGCTTAGGTCTAGCGGCGAACACCGGGGAGCTGTTTTTT

D: TRBD1
V: TRBV6-6
size: -
J: TRBJ2-7
CDR3: CASSYATGEAYEQYF
DNA: TGTGCCAGCAGTTACGCGACAGGGGAGGCCTACGAGCAGTACTTC

D: TRBD2
V: TRBV9
size: -
J: TRBJ2-7
CDR3: CASSPLAGDVREQYF
DNA: TGTGCCAGCAGCCCATTAGCGGGAGACGTACGCGAGCAGTACTTC

D: TRBD2
V: TRBV9
size: -
J: TRBJ2-1
CDR3: CASSAAPSGRGNEQFF
DNA: TGTGCCAGCAGCGCGGCCCCTAGCGGGAGAGGAAATGAGCAGTTCTTC

D: -
V: TRBV4-1
size: -
J: TRBJ2-3
CDR3: CASSLNLASGPTDTQYF
DNA: TGCGCCAGCAGCCTTAACCTAGCCAGCGGGCCCACAGATACGCAGTATTTT

D: TRBD2
V: TRBV14
size: -
J: TRBJ2-1
CDR3: CASSQLSSREGWYTSYNEQFF
DNA: TGTGCCAGCAGCCAATTGTCGTCGCGGGAGGGTTGGTATACATCTTACAATGAGCAGTTCTTC

D: -
V: TRBV18
size: many
J: TRBJ2-4
CDR3: CASSPVHIQYF
DNA: TGTGCCAGCTCCCCGGTTCACATTCAGTACTTC

D: TRBD1
V: TRBV19
size: many
J: TRBJ2-6
CDR3: CASSPGTGSSGANVLTF
DNA: TGTGCCAGTAGTCCCGGGACAGGTTCGTCTGGGGCCAACGTCCTGACTTTC

D: TRBD2
V: TRBV9
size: -
J: TRBJ2-3
CDR3: CASSSSGRLTDTQYF
DNA: TGTGCCAGCAGCTCCAGCGGGAGGCTCACAGATACGCAGTATTTT

D: -
V: TRBV10-3
size: -
J: TRBJ2-6
CDR3: CAIGLGGGANVLTF
DNA: TGTGCCATCGGGCTGGGGGGTGGGGCCAACGTCCTGACTTTC

D: -
V: TRBV5-1
size: -
J: TRBJ2-3
CDR3: CASSPDRLSTDTQYF
DNA: TGCGCCAGCAGCCCCGACAGGTTGAGCACAGATACGCAGTATTTT

D: -
V: TRBV20-1
size: -
J: TRBJ2-7
CDR3: CSASGAYEQYF
DNA: TGCAGTGCTAGCGGAGCCTACGAGCAGTACTTC

D: TRBD2
V: TRBV30
size: -
J: TRBJ2-3
CDR3: CAWSSGLADLTDTQYF
DNA: TGTGCCTGGAGTTCGGGACTAGCGGACCTAACAGATACGCAGTATTTT

D: -
V: TRBV7-8
size: -
J: TRBJ1-5
CDR3: CASSPHNQPQHF
DNA: TGTGCCAGCAGCCCCCATAATCAGCCCCAGCATTTT

D: TRBD1
V: TRBV10-3
size: -
J: TRBJ2-3
CDR3: CAIRGQSTDTQYF
DNA: TGTGCCATCAGGGGACAGAGCACAGATACGCAGTATTTT

D: -
V: TRBV30
size: -
J: TRBJ1-2
CDR3: CAWSVGRGGSAGYTF
DNA: TGTGCCTGGAGTGTAGGTCGGGGAGGATCGGCTGGCTACACCTTC

D: -
V: TRBV10-3
size: few
J: TRBJ1-1
CDR3: CATKSRETEAFF
DNA: TGTGCCACTAAATCCCGGGAGACTGAAGCTTTCTTT

D: TRBD1
V: TRBV28
size: few
J: TRBJ1-2
CDR3: CASSTTGTGHYGYTF
DNA: TGTGCCAGCAGTACCACCGGGACAGGACACTATGGCTACACCTTC

D: -
V: TRBV20-1
size: few
J: TRBJ2-3
CDR3: CSASMRDTQYF
DNA: TGCAGTGCTAGTATGAGGGATACGCAGTATTTT

D: TRBD1
V: TRBV30
size: -
J: TRBJ2-1
CDR3: CAWNGDRVFNEQFF
DNA: TGTGCCTGGAATGGGGACAGGGTATTCAATGAGCAGTTCTTC

D: -
V: TRBV7-9
size: -
J: TRBJ1-2
CDR3: CASSLGQGNGYTF
DNA: TGTGCCAGCAGCTTAGGTCAGGGGAATGGCTACACCTTC

D: -
V: TRBV30
size: few
J: TRBJ1-2
CDR3: CAWSGGGDHGYTF
DNA: TGTGCCTGGAGTGGGGGAGGTGACCATGGCTACACCTTC

D: TRBD2
V: TRBV28
size: few
J: TRBJ2-7
CDR3: CASSSPGLAGSYEQYF
DNA: TGTGCCAGCAGTTCCCCAGGGCTAGCGGGATCCTACGAGCAGTACTTC

D: TRBD1
V: TRBV29-1
size: few
J: TRBJ1-2
CDR3: CSVGVWDRVSSGYTF
DNA: TGCAGCGTTGGGGTATGGGACAGGGTATCATCGGGCTACACCTTC

D: -
V: TRBV7-9
size: -
J: TRBJ2-7
CDR3: CASSWLGPYEQYF
DNA: TGTGCCAGCAGCTGGCTAGGCCCCTACGAGCAGTACTTC

D: -
V: TRBV7-9
size: few
J: TRBJ2-1
CDR3: CASSLVVASADNEQFF
DNA: TGTGCCAGCAGCTTAGTAGTGGCTAGCGCAGACAATGAGCAGTTCTTC